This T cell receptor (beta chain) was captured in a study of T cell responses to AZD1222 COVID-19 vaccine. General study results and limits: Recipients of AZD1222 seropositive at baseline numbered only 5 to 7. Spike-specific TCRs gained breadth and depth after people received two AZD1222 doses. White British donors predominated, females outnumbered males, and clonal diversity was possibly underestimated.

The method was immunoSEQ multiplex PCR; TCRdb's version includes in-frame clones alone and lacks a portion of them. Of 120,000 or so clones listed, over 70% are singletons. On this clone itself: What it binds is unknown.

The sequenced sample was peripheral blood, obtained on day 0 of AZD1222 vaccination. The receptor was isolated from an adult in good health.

CDR3 nucleotide sequence: TGCAGTGCAGCGAGGGAGACCCAGTACTTC. The encoded protein is CSAARETQYF. The chain recombines TRBV20-1 with TRBJ2-5; no clear D. This CDR3 is 10 amino acids long. The germline V gene encodes CDR1 DFQATT and CDR2 SNEGSKA (reference sequence). The germline V and J ends were trimmed by 6 bases and 5 bases, with 7 bases remaining between them.